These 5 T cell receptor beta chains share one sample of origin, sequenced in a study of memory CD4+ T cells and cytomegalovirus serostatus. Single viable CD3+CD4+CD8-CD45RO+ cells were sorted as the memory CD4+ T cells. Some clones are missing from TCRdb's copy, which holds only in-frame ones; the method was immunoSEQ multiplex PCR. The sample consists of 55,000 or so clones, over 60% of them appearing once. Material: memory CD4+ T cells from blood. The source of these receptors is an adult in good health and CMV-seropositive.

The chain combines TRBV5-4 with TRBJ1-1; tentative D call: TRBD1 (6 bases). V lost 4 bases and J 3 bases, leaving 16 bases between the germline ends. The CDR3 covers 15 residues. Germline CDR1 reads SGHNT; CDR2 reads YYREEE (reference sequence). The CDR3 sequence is CASSVGASKDTEAFF. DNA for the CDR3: TGTGCCAGCAGCGTGGGGGCCTCGAAGGACACTGAAGCTTTCTTT.

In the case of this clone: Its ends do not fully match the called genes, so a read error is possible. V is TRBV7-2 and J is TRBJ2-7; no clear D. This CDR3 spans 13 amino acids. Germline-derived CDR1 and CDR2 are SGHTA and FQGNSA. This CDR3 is CASSLPPGLLLNF. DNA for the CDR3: TGTGCCAGCAGCTTACCCCCCGGCCTCCTGCTTAACTTC.

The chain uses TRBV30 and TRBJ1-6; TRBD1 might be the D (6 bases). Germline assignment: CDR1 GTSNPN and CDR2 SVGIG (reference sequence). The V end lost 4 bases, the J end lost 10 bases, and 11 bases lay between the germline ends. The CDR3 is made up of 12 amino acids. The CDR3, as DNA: TGTGCCTGGACGGGAACAGGGTCACCCCTCCACTTT. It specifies CAWTGTGSPLHF.

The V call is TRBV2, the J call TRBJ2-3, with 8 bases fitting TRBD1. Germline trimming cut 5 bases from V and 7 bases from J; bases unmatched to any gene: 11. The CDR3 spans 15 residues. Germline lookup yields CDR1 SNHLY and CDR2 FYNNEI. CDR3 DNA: TGTGCCAGCAGTCCCTTGGGGACAGGACGTAATACGCAGTATTTT. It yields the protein CASSPLGTGRNTQYF.

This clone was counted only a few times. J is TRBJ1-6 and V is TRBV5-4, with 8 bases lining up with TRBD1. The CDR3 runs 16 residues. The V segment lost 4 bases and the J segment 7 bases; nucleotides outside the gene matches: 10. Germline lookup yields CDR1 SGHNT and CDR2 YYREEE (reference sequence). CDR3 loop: CASSKPRGQANSPLHF. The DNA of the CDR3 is TGTGCCAGCAGCAAACCCAGGGGACAGGCGAATTCACCCCTCCACTTT.